This T cell receptor beta chain stems from a study of shared clonotypes between healthy human individuals. TCRdb's copy holds only in-frame clones and misses some; the assay was immunoSEQ multiplex PCR. The sample carries some 2,100,000 clones, under 95% recorded once. The naive CD8 fraction comprised CD45RO-negative cells positively selected for CCR7 and excluded terminally differentiated effector memory CD45RA+ cells. The CDR3 has 15 amino acids. Germline CDR1 LGHNA, CDR2 YNFKEQ. The sample was naive CD8+ T cells from PBMCs. The sequence was collected from a man aged 18 to 29 in good health. Some clones in this sample may be carry-over from other donors' samples. V gene TRBV4-2 combines with J gene TRBJ2-5; 8 bases are a match to TRBD2. TRBJ2-7 explains the end of the DNA better; the J call may be wrong. CDR3 in DNA: TGTGCCAGCAGCCAAGTCCAAGCGGGAGAGAGCGAGCAGTACTTC. Its translation: CASSQVQAGESEQYF.